The 17 T cell receptor beta chains presented below share a single source sample, sequenced in a study of blood T cell repertoires in COVID-19. Here immunoSEQ multiplex PCR was the method, and the copy in TCRdb shows in-frame clones only, minus some. The table shows 84,000 or so clones, with around 94% occurring only once. The sequencing sample was made of peripheral blood. These receptors came from a woman aged 55-75 years with active COVID-19.

DNA of the CDR3: TGTGCCAGCAGGCCCGGGACAGGGGTCGGGGAGCTGTTTTTT. It codes for CASRPGTGVGELFF. The chain joins TRBV6-5 to TRBJ2-2, with 10 nucleotides matching TRBD1. The CDR3 is made up of 14 amino acids. The V segment lost 6 bases and the J segment 7 bases; nucleotides outside the gene matches: 5. CDR1 is MNHEY and CDR2 is SVGAGI in the germline V gene.

This clone was counted once. The chain uses TRBV28 and TRBJ1-2; the D gene is possibly TRBD1 (5 bases). The CDR3 spans 18 residues. The germline gives CDR1 MDHEN, CDR2 SYDVKM. V lost 6 bases and J lost 0, with 23 bases in between. CDR3 nucleotides: TGTGCCAGCAGCCTCGTGGGGCAGCTCTACCCCTCTAACTATGGCTACACCTTC. This encodes CASSLVGQLYPSNYGYTF.

The chain recombines TRBV6-5 with TRBJ1-5; 8 nucleotides align to TRBD1. This CDR3 region has 15 residues. CDR1 MNHEY and CDR2 SVGAGI come from the germline V gene. With 6 bases clipped from V and 5 bases from J, the junction kept 9 bases outside the gene matches. In nucleotides, the CDR3 is TGTGCCAGCAGCCCAGGGGGCCGATTTTATCAGCCCCAGCATTTT. Protein product: CASSPGGRFYQPQHF.

CDR3 residues: CASSPPGAGPGSNYGYTF. Here the CDR3 DNA reads TGTGCCAGCTCACCACCGGGGGCCGGACCAGGATCTAACTATGGCTACACCTTC. The V call is TRBV18, the J call TRBJ1-2; tentative D call: TRBD1 (6 bases). The germline V gene has CDR1 KGHSH and CDR2 LQKENI. V was clipped by 0 bases and J by 0 bases, with 17 bases between them. The CDR3 is 18 residues long. The whole variable domain, filled in from reference TRBV18 and TRBJ1-2, reads NAGVMQNPRHLVRRRGQEARLRCSPMKGHSHVYWYRQLPEEGLKFMVYLQKENIIDESGMPKERFSAEFPKEGPSILRIQQVVRGDSAAYFCASSPPGAGPGSNYGYTFGSGTRLTVV.

A single count supports this clone. The chain carries TRBV18 and TRBJ1-5; TRBD1 matches at 9 bases. V was pared by 4 bases and J by 4 bases, with 2 bases of the junction left unmatched. The germline V gene encodes CDR1 KGHSH and CDR2 LQKENI. The CDR3 loop spans 14 amino acids. CDR3 protein: CASSLGQGNQPQHF. DNA for the CDR3: TGTGCCAGCTCACTTGGACAGGGGAATCAGCCCCAGCATTTT. The variable domain in full, completed from reference TRBV18 and TRBJ1-5, reads NAGVMQNPRHLVRRRGQEARLRCSPMKGHSHVYWYRQLPEEGLKFMVYLQKENIIDESGMPKERFSAEFPKEGPSILRIQQVVRGDSAAYFCASSLGQGNQPQHFGDGTRLSIL.

This clone came up once. V and J are TRBV6-5 and TRBJ1-1; perhaps TRBD1 as D (6 bases). This CDR3 has 15 amino acids. Deletions cut 2 bases from V and 4 bases from J, with 14 bases between. Germline V lookup: CDR1 MNHEY, CDR2 SVGAGI. DNA for the CDR3: TGTGCCAGCAGTTACGGCCAGAAGGGGGTCACTGAAGCTTTCTTT. Protein: CASSYGQKGVTEAFF.

This chain uses TRBV19 with TRBJ2-7; a weak D match, TRBD1 (5 bases). CDR1 and CDR2 from the germline V gene are LNHDA and SQIVND (reference sequence). V dropped 3 bases and J dropped 3 bases, with 9 bases sitting between them. There are 13 residues in the CDR3. DNA for the CDR3: TGTGCCAGTAGTATGAGACAGAGCTACGAGCAGTACTTC. Translating it yields CASSMRQSYEQYF.

The chain's CDR3 is CASSRGLAGGEGKFF. In nucleotides, the CDR3 is TGTGCCAGCAGCCGCGGACTAGCGGGAGGTGAAGGAAAGTTCTTC. The genes are TRBV7-9 and TRBJ2-1, with 14 bases lining up with TRBD2. This CDR3 has 15 amino acids. V gave up 5 bases and J gave up 14 bases; unmatched junction bases: 11. Per germline, CDR1 SEHNR and CDR2 FQNEAQ (reference sequence).

CDR3 sequence reads: CASSPGQPTGTQYF. The CDR3 region has the DNA TGTGCCAGCAGCCCAGGACAGCCTACAGGGACGCAGTATTTT. V is TRBV7-2 and J is TRBJ2-3, with a possible D match to TRBD1 (6 bases). The CDR3 loop spans 14 amino acids. The germline V gene encodes CDR1 SGHTA and CDR2 FQGNSA. V lost 5 bases and J lost 9, with 18 bases in between. Combining the CDR3 with reference TRBV7-2 and TRBJ2-3 gives the whole variable domain GAGVSQSPSNKVTEKGKDVELRCDPISGHTALYWYRQSLGQGLEFLIYFQGNSAPDKSGLPSDRFSAERTGGSVSTLTIQRTQQEDSAVYLCASSPGQPTGTQYFGPGTRLTVL.

This chain joins TRBV2 and TRBJ1-3, with D unresolved. V was shortened by 0 bases and J by 3 bases, with 3 bases between the two germline ends. The CDR3 is made up of 13 amino acids. Germline V CDR1 and CDR2: SNHLY, FYNNEI. The CDR3 protein is CASSEAFGNTIYF. The CDR3 coding sequence is TGTGCCAGCAGTGAAGCCTTTGGAAACACCATATATTTT.

The V call is TRBV9, the J call TRBJ2-1; D not resolved. Germline V lookup: CDR1 SGDLS, CDR2 YYNGEE. There are 15 residues in the CDR3. Trimming took 0 bases from V and 3 from J, leaving 10 bases between them. This CDR3 reads CASSVGTTFYNEQFF. The CDR3 bases are TGTGCCAGCAGCGTAGGAACTACATTCTACAATGAGCAGTTCTTC.

The V and J genes are TRBV6-2 or TRBV6-3 and TRBJ1-1, with 9 bases lining up with TRBD1. The CDR3 runs to 15 residues. Germline V gives CDR1 MNHEY, CDR2 SVGEGT. V gave up 4 bases and J gave up 4 bases; unmatched junction bases: 7. CDR3 nucleotide sequence: TGTGCCAGCAGTTTGGGACAGGGAATAAGCACTGAAGCTTTCTTT. Protein product: CASSLGQGISTEAFF.

This clone was counted a few times. J is TRBJ1-5 and V is TRBV19; D unresolved. The CDR3 contains 16 residues. Deletions cut 2 bases from V and 3 bases from J, with 14 bases between. Germline values: CDR1 LNHDA, CDR2 SQIVND (reference sequence). CDR3 coding DNA: TGTGCCAGTAGTATAAGTAAGGGAGGCGACAATCAGCCCCAGCATTTT. It codes for CASSISKGGDNQPQHF.

The chain recombines TRBV6-5 with TRBJ1-5; TRBD1 might be the D (6 bases). The CDR3 loop spans 13 amino acids. Germline V CDR1 and CDR2: MNHEY, SVGAGI. With 7 bases removed from V and 7 bases from J, the gap between germline ends came to 14 bases. The CDR3 nucleotides are TGTGCCAGCACCCCGACAGGAGAACAGCCCCAGCATTTT. Amino acid sequence: CASTPTGEQPQHF.

This chain uses TRBV18 with TRBJ2-7, with a tentative D call TRBD2 (6 bases). Trimming removed 5 bases at V and 0 bases at J, with 11 bases between. The V gene's germline CDR1 is KGHSH and CDR2 LQKENI. This CDR3 spans 14 amino acids. CDR3 sequence (DNA): TGTGCCAGCTCAGCGGGGTCGGTCTCCTACGAGCAGTACTTC. Translated, it gives CASSAGSVSYEQYF.

V is TRBV9 and J is TRBJ2-1, with D uncertain. Germline V gene lookup returns CDR1 SGDLS and CDR2 YYNGEE. There are 14 residues in the CDR3. V was pared by 4 bases and J by 7 bases, with 15 bases between. CDR3 in amino acids: CASSSLSGVNEQFF. DNA of the CDR3: TGTGCCAGCAGCTCGCTATCGGGTGTAAATGAGCAGTTCTTC.

V usage is TRBV5-6 and J usage is TRBJ2-5; D is possibly TRBD1 (6 bases). V lost 4 bases and J lost 5, with 12 bases in between. The CDR3 runs 13 residues. In germline, CDR1 is SGHDT, CDR2 YYEEEE. The CDR3 loop is CASSHRDGETQYF. The CDR3 DNA is TGTGCCAGCAGCCACAGGGATGGGGAGACCCAGTACTTC. The variable domain in full, completed from reference TRBV5-6 and TRBJ2-5, reads DAGVTQSPTHLIKTRGQQVTLRCSPKSGHDTVSWYQQALGQGPQFIFQYYEEEERQRGNFPDRFSGHQFPNYSSELNVNALLLGDSALYLCASSHRDGETQYFGPGTRLLVL.